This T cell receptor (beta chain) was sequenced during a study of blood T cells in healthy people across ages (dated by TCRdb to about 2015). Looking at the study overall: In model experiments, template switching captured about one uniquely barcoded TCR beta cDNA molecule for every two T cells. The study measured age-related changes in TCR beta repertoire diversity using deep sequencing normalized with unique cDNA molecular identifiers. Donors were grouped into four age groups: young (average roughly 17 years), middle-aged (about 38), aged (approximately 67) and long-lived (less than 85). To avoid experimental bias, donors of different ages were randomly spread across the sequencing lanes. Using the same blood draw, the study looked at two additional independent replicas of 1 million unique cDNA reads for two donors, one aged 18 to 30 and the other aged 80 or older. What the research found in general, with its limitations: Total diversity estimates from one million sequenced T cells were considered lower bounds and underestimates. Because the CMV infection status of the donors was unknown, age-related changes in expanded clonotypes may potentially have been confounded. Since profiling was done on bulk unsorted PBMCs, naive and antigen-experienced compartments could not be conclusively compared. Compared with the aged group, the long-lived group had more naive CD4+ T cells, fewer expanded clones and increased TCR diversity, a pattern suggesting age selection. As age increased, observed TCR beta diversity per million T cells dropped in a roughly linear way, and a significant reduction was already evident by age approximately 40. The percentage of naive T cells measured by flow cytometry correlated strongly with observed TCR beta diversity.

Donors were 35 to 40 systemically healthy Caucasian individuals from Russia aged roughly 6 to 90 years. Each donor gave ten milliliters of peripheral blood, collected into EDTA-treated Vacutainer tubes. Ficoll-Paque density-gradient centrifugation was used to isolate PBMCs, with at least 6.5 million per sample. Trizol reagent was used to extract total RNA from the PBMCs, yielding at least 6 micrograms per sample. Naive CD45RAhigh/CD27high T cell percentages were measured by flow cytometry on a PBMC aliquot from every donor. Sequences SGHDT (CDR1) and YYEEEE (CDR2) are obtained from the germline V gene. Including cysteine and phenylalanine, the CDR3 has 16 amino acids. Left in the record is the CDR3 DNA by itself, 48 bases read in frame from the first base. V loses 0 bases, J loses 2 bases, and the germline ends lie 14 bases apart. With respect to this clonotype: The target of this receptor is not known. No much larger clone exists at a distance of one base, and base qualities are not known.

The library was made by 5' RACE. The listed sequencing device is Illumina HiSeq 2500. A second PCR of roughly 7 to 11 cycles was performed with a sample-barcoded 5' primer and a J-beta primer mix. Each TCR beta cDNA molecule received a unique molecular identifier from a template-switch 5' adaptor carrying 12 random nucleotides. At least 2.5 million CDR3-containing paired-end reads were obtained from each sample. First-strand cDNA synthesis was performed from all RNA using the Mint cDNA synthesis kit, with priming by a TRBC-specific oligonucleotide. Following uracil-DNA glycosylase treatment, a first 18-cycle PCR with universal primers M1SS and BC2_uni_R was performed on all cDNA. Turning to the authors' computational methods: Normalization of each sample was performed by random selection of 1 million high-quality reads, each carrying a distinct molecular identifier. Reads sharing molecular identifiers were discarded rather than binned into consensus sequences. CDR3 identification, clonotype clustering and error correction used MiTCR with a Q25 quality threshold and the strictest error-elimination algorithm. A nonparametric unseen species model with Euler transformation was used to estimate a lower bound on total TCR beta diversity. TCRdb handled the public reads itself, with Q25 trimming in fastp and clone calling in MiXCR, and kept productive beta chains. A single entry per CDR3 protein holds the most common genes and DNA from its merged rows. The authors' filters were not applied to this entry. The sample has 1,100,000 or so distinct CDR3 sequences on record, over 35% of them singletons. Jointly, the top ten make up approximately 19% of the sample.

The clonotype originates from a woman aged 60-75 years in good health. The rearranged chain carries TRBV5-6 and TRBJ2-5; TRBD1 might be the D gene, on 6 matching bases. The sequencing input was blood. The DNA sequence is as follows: TGTGCCAGCAGCTTGGCGGGGCAGGGGATGCAAGAGACCCAGTACTTC. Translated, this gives CASSLAGQGMQETQYF.